This paragraph covers one T cell receptor beta chain sequence. The antigen it binds to is not known. Base qualities were left out, and no much larger clone turns up one base away. This sample is part of a study of beta chain features in type 1 diabetes (dated by TCRdb to the late 2010s). Looking at the study overall: Patients and healthy donors did not differ in mean age, gender distribution, total cell number or subset yield. Across all samples, 90 million to 130 million sorted cells were examined, and cell number per subset correlated strongly with RNA yield. The study compared TCRB repertoires of sorted circulating CD4+ T cell subsets between recently diagnosed type 1 diabetes patients and matched healthy donors. Naive and central memory subsets were obtained from all 30 or so donors, but regulatory and stem cell-like memory subsets were isolated from only 8 patients and roughly 8 healthy donors.

The junction carries 8 bases between V and J, which are trimmed by 0 bases and 5 bases respectively. Based on the germline V gene, the CDR1 and CDR2 sequences are SGHTA and FQGTGA. The CDR3, cysteine through phenylalanine, is 15 amino acids long. CDR3 DNA only is kept here, 45 bases in frame from base 1. Each donor gave one peripheral blood draw, about 110 mL on average, collected into heparinised tubes. A BD FACSAria II and a panel including CD45RO, CCR7, CD25, CD127, CD95 and CD27 were used to sort naive, central memory, regulatory and stem cell-like memory CD4+ T cells. A purity above 95% was achieved for all sorted populations. PBMCs were isolated immediately by Lymphoprep density gradient centrifugation and stained directly without culture. So that batch effects would be minimized, each experiment stained and sorted samples in pairs, pairing one healthy donor with one patient. The paper's findings and limits, for the study overall: Type 1 diabetes patients showed a moderate but significant shortening of TCRB CDR3 length in all four CD4+ subsets. PCR might favor shorter templates, but patient and control samples were amplified and corrected together, so any skew would affect both groups equally. HLA sub-analyses involved small numbers of individuals, so any influence of HLA type on TCRB rearrangement remained unresolved. Naive, central memory and regulatory TCRB repertoires appeared more similar among patients than among healthy donors. Because cDNA was sequenced instead of genomic DNA, activated cells with high expression could be over-represented, although the groups did not differ in activation or CD3 levels. At VDJ recombination sites, type 1 diabetes patients had fewer insertions and more deleted nucleotides, which implies abnormalities in thymic rearrangement.

The High Capacity cDNA Reverse Transcription Kit was used to reverse transcribe all of the isolated RNA, meaning that expressed TCRB transcripts were what got sequenced. Deep immunoSEQ sequencing was performed on naive, central memory and regulatory T cell samples, with an average of roughly 3.3 million total reads per sample. After sorted cells were lysed in RLT buffer, RNA was extracted with DNase-treated RNeasy Micro or Mini kits, with the choice depending on cell number. Each cell subset was processed on its own to prevent cross-contamination, while patient and healthy donor samples were processed together. The immunoSEQ multiplex PCR was used to amplify TCRB sequences from cDNA, generating 87-bp fragments that spanned the CDR3 region. Amplicons were sequenced on the Illumina HiSeq platform. The authors processed their data as follows. PCR bias was computationally corrected using synthetic template baselines, reads within Hamming distance 2 were collapsed, and singletons that could not be merged were discarded. Reads were aligned against IMGT to assign V, D and J genes, CDR3 length and insertions or deletions at six rearrangement sites. Within each subset, clonotype counts were normalized to sorted cell number, and only after that were true diversity and Gini coefficients computed with the tcR R package. The overlap coefficient, calculated on TCRB nucleotide sequences, was used to measure repertoire sharing. TCRdb re-hosts the immuneACCESS table, in-frame sequences only. Its copies lack some clones; in the studies checked, an unresolved V gene accounts for under half of them, and the cause for the rest is not known. The D gene and trimming were derived from the DNA, and the V and J assignments and clone size from that table. In all, the sample holds about 160,000 clones, and 9% to 10% of those were seen once. 2% to 2.5% of the sample goes to the ten largest clones.

This TCR was sampled from a woman aged 18 to 35 in good health. Sequenced material: central memory CD4+ T cells from blood. In this chain, TRBV7-3 is recombined with TRBJ1-6; TRBD1 is possibly the D segment (6 matching bases). The DNA sequence is given as TGTGCCAGCAGCTTAACCAGGGGTCATAATTCACCCCTCCACTTT. The resulting protein is CASSLTRGHNSPLHF.